This T cell receptor (beta chain) was sequenced for a study of blood T cell repertoires in COVID-19. The germline V gene has CDR1 SGHRS and CDR2 YFSETQ. The CDR3 length is 13 residues. Trimming cost V 2 bases and J 6 bases; bases outside gene matches: 3. Original processing methods: Nucleated cell counts were estimated from reference gene primer amplification. The table came from immunoSEQ multiplex PCR; TCRdb's copy has only in-frame clones and leaves some out. V and J calls and clone size are those listed in that table; D and trimming were worked out from the DNA. The data hold fewer than 350,000 clones, with over 80% observed a single time. While infection was still active, Seattle patients were enrolled and then followed longitudinally.

The specimen was peripheral blood. This receptor was taken from a man aged 25-40 years with COVID-19, enrolled during active disease. The chain combines TRBV5-1 with TRBJ1-2; 8 bases fit TRBD1. CDR3 in DNA: TGCGCCAGCAGCTTTCAGGGGGCGGATGGCTACACCTTC. Translated, it gives CASSFQGADGYTF.